Presented here are 27 T cell receptor beta chains from one specimen sequenced in a study of blood T cell repertoires in COVID-19. Clones were sequenced by immunoSEQ multiplex PCR, and TCRdb holds only the in-frame ones, with some missing. The data hold around 88,000 clones, with roughly 90% observed a single time. The sequencing sample was made of peripheral blood. These receptors came from a man in his 60s with acute or convalescent COVID-19.

In its sample, this clone was seen once. The chain carries TRBV7-2 and TRBJ1-2, with D possibly matching TRBD1 (6 bases). Germline loops: CDR1 SGHTA, CDR2 FQGNSA. Trimming took off 5 bases at V and 0 bases at J, with 16 bases between the two ends. The CDR3 totals 16 residues. DNA of the CDR3: TGTGCCAGCAGCCCAAGGGGGGGGCAAGCTAACTATGGCTACACCTTC. Its protein product is CASSPRGGQANYGYTF.

This clone was observed a handful of times. The V and J genes are TRBV24-1 and TRBJ2-7; 8 bases line up with TRBD1. V lost 3 bases to trimming and J lost 2 bases; unmatched junction nucleotides: 5. The CDR3 is 15 residues long. The V gene's germline CDR1 is KGHDR and CDR2 SFDVKD. CDR3 in amino acids: CATSDPGQGTYEQYF. In DNA, the CDR3 is TGTGCCACCAGTGATCCTGGACAGGGAACCTACGAGCAGTACTTC.

The rearrangement links TRBV6-6 to TRBJ2-1; D is perhaps TRBD2 (6 bases). Looked up from germline, CDR1 is MNHNY and CDR2 is SVGAGI (reference sequence). The CDR3 runs to 11 residues. Trimming took 4 bases from V and 13 from J, leaving 11 bases between them. Here the CDR3 reads CASSFKTSQFF. The CDR3 DNA follows: TGTGCCAGCAGTTTCAAGACTAGTCAGTTCTTC.

The rearrangement joins TRBV11-2 to TRBJ1-5, with a possible D match to TRBD1 (6 bases). The CDR3 is 13 residues long. Germline lookup yields CDR1 SGHAT and CDR2 FQNNGV. Trimming shortened V by 5 bases and J by 4 bases, and 9 bases separated the two germline ends. The CDR3 region is CASSRRGNQPQHF. As DNA, the CDR3 is TGTGCCAGCAGCCGCAGGGGAAATCAGCCCCAGCATTTT.

This clone was recorded once. The rearrangement links TRBV28 to TRBJ2-5; the match to TRBD2 covers 9 bases. Trimming at V came to 6 bases and at J to 2 bases, leaving 7 bases not matched to a gene. This CDR3 comprises 15 residues. Germline CDR1 MDHEN, CDR2 SYDVKM. The CDR3 here is CASSLAGRIQETQYF. The CDR3 DNA reads TGTGCCAGCAGCCTAGCGGGGCGGATTCAAGAGACCCAGTACTTC.

In its sample, this clone was seen a few times. This chain joins TRBV5-1 and TRBJ2-3, with TRBD2 identical over 14 bases. This CDR3 is built from 16 residues. Per germline, CDR1 SGHRS and CDR2 YFSETQ. Trimming at V came to 0 bases and at J to 5 bases, leaving 2 bases not matched to a gene. The DNA for the CDR3 is TGCGCCAGCAGCTTGGCGGGACTAGCGGGAGTAGATACGCAGTATTTT. Protein product: CASSLAGLAGVDTQYF.

The chain has TRBV6-2 or TRBV6-3 and TRBJ1-1; D gene ambiguous. V was trimmed by 8 bases and J by 3 bases, leaving 10 bases between them. The CDR3 totals 12 residues. The germline CDR1 and CDR2 sequences are MNHEY and SVGEGT. The CDR3 here is CASGPGDTEAFF. CDR3 in DNA: TGTGCCAGCGGCCCCGGGGACACTGAAGCTTTCTTT.

The J gene is TRBJ2-7, the V gene TRBV28, with 8 bases fitting TRBD1. Germline V gene sequence: CDR1 MDHEN, CDR2 SYDVKM. This CDR3 comprises 15 residues. Trimming took 6 bases from V and 4 from J; bases not matched to a gene: 11. DNA for the CDR3: TGTGCCAGCAGAAGGGGACAGGCCTCCCTTTACGAGCAGTACTTC. It yields the protein CASRRGQASLYEQYF.

The J gene is TRBJ1-5, the V gene TRBV2, with 8 bases aligning to TRBD1. Per germline, CDR1 SNHLY and CDR2 FYNNEI. There are 14 residues in the CDR3. The junction had 1 base not matched to a gene; V was cut back by 1 base and J by 5 bases. The CDR3 region has the DNA TGTGCCAGCAGTGAAGTACAGGGGGATCAGCCCCAGCATTTT. Its translation: CASSEVQGDQPQHF. Looking up the rest from reference TRBV2 and TRBJ1-5 gives the full variable domain: EPEVTQTPSHQVTQMGQEVILRCVPISNHLYFYWYRQILGQKVEFLVSFYNNEISEKSEIFDDQFSVERPDGSNFTLKIRSTKLEDSAMYFCASSEVQGDQPQHFGDGTRLSIL.

In this sample, this clone turned up once. The chain joins TRBV4-1 to TRBJ2-1; 8 bases line up with TRBD2. Germline V gene sequence: CDR1 MGHRA, CDR2 YSYEKL. V lost 0 bases to trimming and J lost 4 bases; unmatched junction nucleotides: 5. This CDR3 is 16 amino acids long. CDR3: CASSQEGLDLYNEQFF. CDR3 nucleotide sequence: TGCGCCAGCAGCCAAGAGGGACTAGACTTGTACAATGAGCAGTTCTTC.

This clone was recorded a few times. The chain is built from TRBV4-3 and TRBJ1-1, with a tentative D call TRBD1 (6 bases). CDR3 length: 14 residues. Trimming stripped 2 bases from V and 1 base from J, with 8 bases between. Germline V CDR1 and CDR2: LGHNA, YSLEER. The DNA for the CDR3 is TGCGCCAGCAGCCAAATGGACAGGAACACTGAAGCTTTCTTT. This sequence encodes CASSQMDRNTEAFF.

The chain couples TRBV18 to TRBJ2-7; 11 bases fit TRBD2. Germline trimming cut 6 bases from V and 2 bases from J; bases unmatched to any gene: 15. The length of the CDR3 is 18 residues. Germline V gene sequence: CDR1 KGHSH, CDR2 LQKENI. CDR3 protein: CASSPIPRGLAETYEQYF. The CDR3 DNA reads TGTGCCAGCTCGCCAATCCCTCGGGGACTAGCGGAGACCTACGAGCAGTACTTC.

The chain carries TRBV19 and TRBJ1-1; no definite D call. The CDR3 covers 13 residues. Germline V gives CDR1 LNHDA, CDR2 SQIVND (reference sequence). V lost 5 bases, J lost 1 base, and 8 bases lay in between. The chain's CDR3 is CASSQQRNTEAFF. CDR3 nucleotide sequence: TGTGCCAGTAGTCAACAGAGGAACACTGAAGCTTTCTTT.

The chain is built from TRBV27 and TRBJ2-5, with D perhaps matching TRBD2 (6 bases). V was shortened by 1 base and J by 5 bases, with 11 bases between the two germline ends. CDR3 length equals 14 residues. Germline V gives CDR1 MNHEY, CDR2 SMNVEV (reference sequence). The CDR3 loop reads CASSLWAGMETQYF. In DNA form, the CDR3 reads TGTGCCAGCAGTTTATGGGCGGGAATGGAGACCCAGTACTTC.

V gene TRBV9 combines with J gene TRBJ1-3; 9 bases are shared with TRBD1. The CDR3 sequence is 14 residues long. V shed 2 bases and J 8 bases; nucleotides not matched to a gene: 5. Germline assignment: CDR1 SGDLS and CDR2 YYNGEE. CDR3 sequence reads: CASSVGTGWDTIYF. CDR3 sequence (DNA): TGTGCCAGCAGCGTTGGGACAGGGTGGGACACCATATATTTT.

The chain joins TRBV11-3 to TRBJ2-3, with D uncertain. Trimming removed 5 bases at V and 2 bases at J, with 8 bases between. The CDR3 covers 13 residues. Germline V CDR1 and CDR2: SGHNT, YENEEA. CDR3 loop: CASSLAVTDTQYF. In DNA form, the CDR3 reads TGTGCCAGCAGCCTGGCGGTCACAGATACGCAGTATTTT.

The rearrangement links TRBV9 to TRBJ2-2; 7 nucleotides line up with TRBD2. Germline-derived CDR1 and CDR2 are SGDLS and YYNGEE. The CDR3 contains 16 residues. The V segment lost 0 bases and the J segment 1 base; nucleotides outside the gene matches: 3. The CDR3 loop reads CASSVEASGNTGELFF. CDR3 bases: TGTGCCAGCAGCGTAGAGGCTAGCGGGAACACCGGGGAGCTGTTTTTT.

The rearrangement joins TRBV3-1 (or the pseudogene TRBV3-2) to TRBJ1-6; 7 bases fit TRBD1. J lost 7 bases, V lost 4 bases, and 7 bases had no gene match. There are 15 residues in the CDR3. Germline CDR1 reads LGHDT; CDR2 reads YNNKEL (reference sequence). CDR3 residues: CASSPSTGKNSPLHF. The CDR3, as DNA: TGTGCCAGCAGCCCGTCGACAGGGAAAAATTCACCCCTCCACTTT.

The V call is TRBV11-2, the J call TRBJ2-2, with D unresolved. Trimming pared 1 base from V and 6 bases from J, leaving 6 bases between. Per germline, CDR1 SGHAT and CDR2 FQNNGV. The CDR3 is 13 amino acids. The CDR3 nucleotides read TGTGCCAGCAGCTTAGGAGGTTCCGGGGAGCTGTTTTTT. Translating it yields CASSLGGSGELFF.

In nucleotides, the CDR3 is TGCGCCAGCAGCCAATTACCGACAGAGCAAGCTTTCTTT. As protein: CASSQLPTEQAFF. The V call is TRBV4-1, the J call TRBJ1-1; TRBD1 is a possible D gene (5 bases). Trimming shortened V by 2 bases and J by 9 bases, and 13 bases separated the two germline ends. The CDR3 has 13 amino acids. Germline V gene sequence: CDR1 MGHRA, CDR2 YSYEKL.

The rearrangement joins TRBV5-1 to TRBJ1-1; D is perhaps TRBD1 (6 bases). Germline CDR1 and CDR2: SGHRS and YFSETQ. V was trimmed by 0 bases and J by 3 bases, leaving 15 bases between them. The CDR3 sequence is 16 residues long. As DNA, the CDR3 is TGCGCCAGCAGCTTGGCCATAACAGGGCGGGACACTGAAGCTTTCTTT. Translated, it gives CASSLAITGRDTEAFF.

This clone was counted once. The V gene is TRBV7-9, the J gene TRBJ1-1; D ambiguous. V shed 1 base and J shed 1 base, with 7 bases lying between them. The CDR3 has 14 residues. Per the germline V gene, CDR1 is SEHNR and CDR2 is FQNEAQ (reference sequence). In DNA form, the CDR3 reads TGTGCCAGCAGCTTAGGCGGGAAGAACACTGAAGCTTTCTTT. Protein sequence: CASSLGGKNTEAFF.

This clone has only one observation. The rearrangement uses TRBV7-9 and TRBJ2-7, with D tentatively TRBD1 (6 bases). CDR1 and CDR2 (germline): SEHNR, FQNEAQ (reference sequence). V was shortened by 2 bases and J by 3 bases, with 17 bases between the two germline ends. The CDR3 consists of 16 residues. The CDR3 sequence is CASSLFLDRPYYEQYF. In DNA form, the CDR3 reads TGTGCCAGCAGCTTATTTCTGGACAGACCATACTACGAGCAGTACTTC.

The rearrangement joins TRBV27 to TRBJ2-1; 10 nucleotides align to TRBD2. The V gene's germline CDR1 is MNHEY and CDR2 SMNVEV (reference sequence). Trimming removed 2 bases from V and 4 bases from J; junction bases left unmatched: 2. The CDR3 spans 15 residues. The CDR3 DNA sequence: TGTGCCAGCAGTTTAAGACTAGCGGGTTACAATGAGCAGTTCTTC. Protein product: CASSLRLAGYNEQFF.

This sequence joins TRBV28 and TRBJ2-7, with unresolved D. V dropped 6 bases and J dropped 2 bases, with 5 bases sitting between them. CDR1 and CDR2 from the germline V gene are MDHEN and SYDVKM. The CDR3 is made up of 11 amino acids. This CDR3 is CASRHTYEQYF. CDR3 DNA sequence: TGTGCCAGCAGGCACACCTACGAGCAGTACTTC.

This clone has more than one count but fewer than ten. This rearrangement joins TRBV7-2 to TRBJ2-6; D gene uncertain. From germline, CDR1 is SGHTA and CDR2 FQGNSA. Trimming removed 2 bases at V and 0 bases at J, with 14 bases between. The CDR3 has 18 amino acids. This CDR3 is CASSLKAVHSSGANVLTF. CDR3 coding DNA: TGTGCCAGCAGCTTAAAGGCCGTCCACAGCTCTGGGGCCAACGTCCTGACTTTC.

The chain carries TRBV28 and TRBJ2-7; D possibly corresponds to TRBD1 (7 bases). This CDR3 contains 15 residues. Germline lookup yields CDR1 MDHEN and CDR2 SYDVKM. Trimming left V 2 bases short and J 3 bases short, with 14 bases between. CDR3 DNA: TGTGCCAGCAGTTTACGGGCAGGGGGGAGCTACGAGCAGTACTTC. It specifies CASSLRAGGSYEQYF.